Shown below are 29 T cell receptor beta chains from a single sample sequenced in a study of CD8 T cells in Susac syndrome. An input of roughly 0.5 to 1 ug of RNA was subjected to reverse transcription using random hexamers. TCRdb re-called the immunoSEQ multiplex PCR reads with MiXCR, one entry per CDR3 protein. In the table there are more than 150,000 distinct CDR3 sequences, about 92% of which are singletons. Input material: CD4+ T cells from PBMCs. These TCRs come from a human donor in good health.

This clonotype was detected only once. For the CDR3, the DNA is TGTGCCAGCAGCTCCGGGCGCGGGTCAACCTTCAGAGATACGCAGTATTTT. Protein product: CASSSGRGSTFRDTQYF. The chain is built from TRBV7-2 and TRBJ2-3; the D gene is possibly TRBD2 (5 bases). Germline loops: CDR1 SGHTA, CDR2 FQGNSA. CDR3 length equals 17 residues. V was pared by 4 bases and J by 5 bases, with 22 bases between.

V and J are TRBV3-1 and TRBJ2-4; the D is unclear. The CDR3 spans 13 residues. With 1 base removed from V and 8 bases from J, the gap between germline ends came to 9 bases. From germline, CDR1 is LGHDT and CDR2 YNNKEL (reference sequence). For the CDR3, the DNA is TGTGCCAGCAGCCAAGGGGGAAGGTACATTCAGTACTTC. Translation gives CASSQGGRYIQYF. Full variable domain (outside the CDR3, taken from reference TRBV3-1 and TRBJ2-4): DTAVSQTPKYLVTQMGNDKSIKCEQNLGHDTMYWYKQDSKKFLKIMFSYNNKELIINETVPNRFSPKSPDKAHLNLHINSLELGDSAVYFCASSQGGRYIQYFGAGTRLSVL.

DNA for the CDR3: TGTGCCAGCCGCCACTCGGGAGCTGGGGAGACCCAGTACTTC. Protein product: CASRHSGAGETQYF. The rearrangement joins TRBV6-2 or TRBV6-3 to TRBJ2-5; possible D gene TRBD2, 6 bases. Germline CDR1 reads MNHEY; CDR2 reads SVGEGT. Trimming took off 8 bases at V and 5 bases at J, with 18 bases between the two ends. The CDR3 spans 14 residues.

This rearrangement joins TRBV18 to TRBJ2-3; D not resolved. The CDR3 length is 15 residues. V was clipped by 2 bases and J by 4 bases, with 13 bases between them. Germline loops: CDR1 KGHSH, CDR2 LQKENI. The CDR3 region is CASSPSPAVADTQYF. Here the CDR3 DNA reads TGTGCCAGCTCACCATCCCCGGCGGTGGCAGATACGCAGTATTTT.

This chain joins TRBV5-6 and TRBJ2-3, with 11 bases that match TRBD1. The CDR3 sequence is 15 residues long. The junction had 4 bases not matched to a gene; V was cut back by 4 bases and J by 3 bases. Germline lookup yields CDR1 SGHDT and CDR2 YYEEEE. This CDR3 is CASSLRDRGTDTQYF. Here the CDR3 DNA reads TGTGCCAGCAGCCTCCGGGACAGGGGGACAGATACGCAGTATTTT.

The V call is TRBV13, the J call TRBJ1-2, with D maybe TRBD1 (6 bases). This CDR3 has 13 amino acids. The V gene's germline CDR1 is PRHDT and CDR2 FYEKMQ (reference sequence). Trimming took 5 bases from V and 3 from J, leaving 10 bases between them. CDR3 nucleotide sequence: TGTGCCAGCAGCCAGGGGAGGGACTATGGCTACACCTTC. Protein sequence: CASSQGRDYGYTF.

The CDR3 nucleotides read TGCAGTACAAGAAGCGGGGGCTACGAGCAGTACTTC. This gives the protein CSTRSGGYEQYF. The V gene is TRBV20-1, the J gene TRBJ2-7; 8 bases agree with TRBD2. J gave up 3 bases and V 8 bases, and 6 bases lay outside the gene matches. CDR1 and CDR2 (germline): DFQATT, SNEGSKA (reference sequence). The CDR3 covers 12 residues.

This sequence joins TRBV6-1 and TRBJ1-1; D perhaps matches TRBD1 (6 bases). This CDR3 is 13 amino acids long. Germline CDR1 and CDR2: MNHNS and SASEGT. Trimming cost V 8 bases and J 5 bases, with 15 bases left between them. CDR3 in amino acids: CASLEGGWTEAFF. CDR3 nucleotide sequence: TGTGCCAGCCTCGAGGGGGGTTGGACTGAAGCTTTCTTT.

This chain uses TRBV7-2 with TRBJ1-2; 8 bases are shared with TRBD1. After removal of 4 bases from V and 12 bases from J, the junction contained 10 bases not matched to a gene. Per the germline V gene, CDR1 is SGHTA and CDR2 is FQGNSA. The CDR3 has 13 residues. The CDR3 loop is CASSSDRAYVDTF. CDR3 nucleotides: TGTGCCAGCAGCTCGGACAGGGCTTATGTGGACACCTTC.

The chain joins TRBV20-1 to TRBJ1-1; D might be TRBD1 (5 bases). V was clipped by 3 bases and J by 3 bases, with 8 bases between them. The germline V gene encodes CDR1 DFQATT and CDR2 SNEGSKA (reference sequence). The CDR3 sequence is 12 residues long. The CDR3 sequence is CSASAGHTEAFF. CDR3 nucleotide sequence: TGCAGTGCTAGTGCAGGGCACACTGAAGCTTTCTTT.

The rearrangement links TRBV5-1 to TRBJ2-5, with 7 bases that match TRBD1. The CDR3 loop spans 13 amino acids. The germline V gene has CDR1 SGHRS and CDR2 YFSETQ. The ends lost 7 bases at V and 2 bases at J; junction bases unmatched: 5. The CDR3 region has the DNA TGCGCCAGCGGCCCGGGACAGCAAGAGACCCAGTACTTC. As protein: CASGPGQQETQYF.

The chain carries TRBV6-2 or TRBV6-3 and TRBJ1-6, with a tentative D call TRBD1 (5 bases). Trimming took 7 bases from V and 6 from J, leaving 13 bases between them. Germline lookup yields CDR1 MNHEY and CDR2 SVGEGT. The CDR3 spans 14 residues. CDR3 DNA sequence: TGTGCCAGCATACGGGACGGATTTAATTCACCCCTCCACTTT. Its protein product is CASIRDGFNSPLHF.

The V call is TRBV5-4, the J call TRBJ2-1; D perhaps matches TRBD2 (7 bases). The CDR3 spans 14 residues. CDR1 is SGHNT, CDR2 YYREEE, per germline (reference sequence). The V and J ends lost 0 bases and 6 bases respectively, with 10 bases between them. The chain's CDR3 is CASSLAGGPNEQFF. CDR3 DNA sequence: TGTGCCAGCAGCTTGGCCGGGGGGCCCAATGAGCAGTTCTTC.

The CDR3 loop reads CASTRGYEQYF. CDR3 in DNA: TGTGCCAGCACCCGGGGCTACGAGCAGTACTTC. The chain employs TRBV7-9 and TRBJ2-7; D possibly corresponds to TRBD2 (5 bases). The CDR3 spans 11 residues. V was clipped by 7 bases and J by 3 bases, with 7 bases between them. Germline V gene sequence: CDR1 SEHNR, CDR2 FQNEAQ (reference sequence). The full variable domain, rest sourced from reference TRBV7-9 and TRBJ2-7, is DTGVSQNPRHKITKRGQNVTFRCDPISEHNRLYWYRQTLGQGPEFLTYFQNEAQLEKSRLLSDRFSAERPKGSFSTLEIQRTEQGDSAMYLCASTRGYEQYFGPGTRLTVT.

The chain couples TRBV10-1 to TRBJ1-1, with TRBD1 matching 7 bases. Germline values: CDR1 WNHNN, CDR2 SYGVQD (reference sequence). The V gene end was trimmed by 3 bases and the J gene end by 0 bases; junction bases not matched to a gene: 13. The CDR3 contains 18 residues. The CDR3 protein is CASSDFAAGGTLNTEAFF. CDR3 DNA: TGCGCCAGCAGTGATTTCGCGGCAGGGGGGACCTTGAACACTGAAGCTTTCTTT.

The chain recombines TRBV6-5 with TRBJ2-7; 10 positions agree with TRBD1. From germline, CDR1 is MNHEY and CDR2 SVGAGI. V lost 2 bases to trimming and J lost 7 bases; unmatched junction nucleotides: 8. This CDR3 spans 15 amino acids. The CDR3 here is CASSYVGTGVEEQYF. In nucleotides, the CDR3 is TGTGCCAGCAGTTACGTAGGGACAGGGGTTGAGGAGCAGTACTTC.

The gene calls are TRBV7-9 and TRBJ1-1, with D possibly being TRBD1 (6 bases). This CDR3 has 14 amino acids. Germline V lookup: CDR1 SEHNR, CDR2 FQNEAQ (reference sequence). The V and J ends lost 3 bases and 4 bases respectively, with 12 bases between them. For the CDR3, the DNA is TGTGCCAGCAGCTTGGCTGGGGGGCCCACTGAAGCTTTCTTT. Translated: CASSLAGGPTEAFF. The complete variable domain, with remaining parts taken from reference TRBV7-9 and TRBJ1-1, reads DTGVSQNPRHKITKRGQNVTFRCDPISEHNRLYWYRQTLGQGPEFLTYFQNEAQLEKSRLLSDRFSAERPKGSFSTLEIQRTEQGDSAMYLCASSLAGGPTEAFFGQGTRLTVV.

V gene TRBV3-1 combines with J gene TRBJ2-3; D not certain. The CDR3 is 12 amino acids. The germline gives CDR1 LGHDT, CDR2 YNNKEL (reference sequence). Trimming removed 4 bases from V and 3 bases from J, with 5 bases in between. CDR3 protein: CASSRSTDTQYF. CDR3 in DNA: TGTGCCAGCAGCCGTTCGACAGATACGCAGTATTTT.

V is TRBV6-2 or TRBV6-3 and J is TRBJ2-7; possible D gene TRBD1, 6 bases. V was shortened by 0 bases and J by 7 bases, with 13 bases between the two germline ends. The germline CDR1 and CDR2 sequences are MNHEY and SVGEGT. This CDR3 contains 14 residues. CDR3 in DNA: TGTGCCAGCAGTTACTCTCCGACAGGCCCAGAGCAGTACTTC. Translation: CASSYSPTGPEQYF.

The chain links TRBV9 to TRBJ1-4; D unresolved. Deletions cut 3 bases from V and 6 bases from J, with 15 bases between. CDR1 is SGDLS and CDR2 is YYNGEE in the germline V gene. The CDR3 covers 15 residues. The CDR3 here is CASSDPRELDEKLFF. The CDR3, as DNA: TGTGCCAGCAGCGACCCAAGGGAGTTAGATGAAAAACTGTTTTTT.

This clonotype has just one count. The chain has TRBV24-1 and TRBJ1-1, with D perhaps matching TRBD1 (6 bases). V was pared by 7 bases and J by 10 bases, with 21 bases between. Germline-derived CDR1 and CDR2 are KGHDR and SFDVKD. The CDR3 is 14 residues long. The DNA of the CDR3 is TGTGCCACCAGCGGAGACCGGGACTTAGGGGGAGCTTTCTTT. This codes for CATSGDRDLGGAFF.

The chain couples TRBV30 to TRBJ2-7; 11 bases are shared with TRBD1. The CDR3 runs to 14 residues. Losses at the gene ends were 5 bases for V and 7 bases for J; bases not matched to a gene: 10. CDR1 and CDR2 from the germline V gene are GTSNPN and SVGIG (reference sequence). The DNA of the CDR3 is TGTGCCTGGTCCCCCGGGACAGGGGGTCGGGAGCAGTACTTC. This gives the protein CAWSPGTGGREQYF.

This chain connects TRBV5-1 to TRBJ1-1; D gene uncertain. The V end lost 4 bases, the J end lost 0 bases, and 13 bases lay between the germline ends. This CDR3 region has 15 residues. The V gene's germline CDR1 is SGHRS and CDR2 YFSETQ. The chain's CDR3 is CASSPGSQMNTEAFF. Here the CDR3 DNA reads TGCGCCAGCAGCCCTGGCTCGCAGATGAACACTGAAGCTTTCTTT.

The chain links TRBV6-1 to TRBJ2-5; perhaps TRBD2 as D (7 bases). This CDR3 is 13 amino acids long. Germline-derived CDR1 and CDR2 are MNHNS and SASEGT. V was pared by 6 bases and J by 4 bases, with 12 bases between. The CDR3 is CASRMRGLETQYF. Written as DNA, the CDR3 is TGTGCCAGCAGAATGCGGGGGCTAGAGACCCAGTACTTC.

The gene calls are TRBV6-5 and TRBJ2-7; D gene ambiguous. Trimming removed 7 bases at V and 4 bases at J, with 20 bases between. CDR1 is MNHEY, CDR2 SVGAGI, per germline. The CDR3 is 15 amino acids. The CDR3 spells CASTPGPPKGYEQYF. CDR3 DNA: TGTGCCAGCACCCCCGGGCCCCCGAAGGGATACGAGCAGTACTTC.

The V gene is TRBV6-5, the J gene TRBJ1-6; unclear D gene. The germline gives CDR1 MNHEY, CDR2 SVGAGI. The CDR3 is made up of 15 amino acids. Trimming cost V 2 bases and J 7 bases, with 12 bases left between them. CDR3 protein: CASSYVYSTNSPLHF. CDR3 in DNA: TGTGCCAGCAGTTACGTCTACAGCACGAATTCACCCCTCCACTTT.

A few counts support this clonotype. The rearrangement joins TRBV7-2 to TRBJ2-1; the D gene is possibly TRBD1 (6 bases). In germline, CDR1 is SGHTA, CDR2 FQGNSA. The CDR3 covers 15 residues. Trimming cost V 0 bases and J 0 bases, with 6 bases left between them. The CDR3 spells CASSLAGASYNEQFF. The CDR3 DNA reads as TGTGCCAGCAGCTTAGCGGGGGCCTCCTACAATGAGCAGTTCTTC. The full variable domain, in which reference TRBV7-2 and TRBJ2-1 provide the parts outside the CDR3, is GAGVSQSPSNKVTEKGKDVELRCDPISGHTALYWYRQSLGQGLEFLIYFQGNSAPDKSGLPSDRFSAERTGGSVSTLTIQRTQQEDSAVYLCASSLAGASYNEQFFGPGTRLTVL.

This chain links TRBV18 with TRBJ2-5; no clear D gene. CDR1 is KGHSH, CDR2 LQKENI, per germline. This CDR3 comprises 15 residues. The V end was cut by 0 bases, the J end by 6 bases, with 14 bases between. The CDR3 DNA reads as TGTGCCAGCTCACCACCCAGCGTCGGAATTAAGACCCAGTACTTC. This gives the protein CASSPPSVGIKTQYF.

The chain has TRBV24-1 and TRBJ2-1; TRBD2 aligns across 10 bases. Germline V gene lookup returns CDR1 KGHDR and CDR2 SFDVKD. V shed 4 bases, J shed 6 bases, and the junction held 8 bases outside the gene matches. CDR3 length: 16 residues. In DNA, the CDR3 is TGTGCCACCAGTGACCCCAGCGGGGGGGCTCTCAATGAGCAGTTCTTC. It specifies CATSDPSGGALNEQFF.